These 27 T cell receptor beta chains came from one sample sequenced in a study of blood T cells in healthy people across ages. PCR was performed a second time for about 7 to 12 cycles using a sample-barcoded 5' primer and a J-beta primer mix. TCRdb called the 5' RACE reads again in MiXCR, with one record for every CDR3 protein. The table records roughly 800,000 distinct CDR3 sequences, 58% of them present only once. The specimen sequenced was blood. Every receptor here comes from a man aged 25 to 40 in good health.

This clonotype was detected only a few times. J is TRBJ2-7 and V is TRBV4-3; maybe TRBD1 (5 bases). The CDR3 extends over 14 amino acids. V lost 0 bases, J lost 5 bases, and 11 bases lay in between. Germline loops: CDR1 LGHNA, CDR2 YSLEER. In DNA form, the CDR3 reads TGCGCCAGCAGCCAAGATAGGGGTACCCACGAGCAGTACTTC. Protein product: CASSQDRGTHEQYF.

The chain is built from TRBV19 and TRBJ2-5, with 9 bases matching TRBD2. This CDR3 comprises 15 residues. After removal of 7 bases from V and 5 bases from J, the junction contained 11 bases not matched to a gene. Germline CDR1 LNHDA, CDR2 SQIVND (reference sequence). CDR3 nucleotides: TGTGCCAGTACCTTCACAGGACTAGCGTCGGAGACCCAGTACTTC. Protein product: CASTFTGLASETQYF.

This clonotype was recorded a few times. A junction boundary mismatches the germline segment, possibly from a read error. The rearrangement links TRBV29-1 to TRBJ2-3; tentatively, D is TRBD2 (6 bases). The CDR3 spans 16 residues. Germline V gives CDR1 SQVTM, CDR2 ANQGSEA. In nucleotides, the CDR3 is TGCAGCGTCGAAGAAAGGTCTAGCGCTAGCACAGATACGCAGTATTTT. Translation: CSVEERSSASTDTQYF.

The chain couples TRBV11-2 to TRBJ2-1; 9 bases match TRBD2. CDR1 and CDR2 (germline): SGHAT, FQNNGV. The CDR3 contains 18 residues. J gave up 0 bases and V 5 bases, and 11 bases lay outside the gene matches. The CDR3 coding sequence is TGTGCCAGCAGCGCTATCTTAGCGGGGGCCTACTCCTACAATGAGCAGTTCTTC. It yields the protein CASSAILAGAYSYNEQFF.

The chain couples TRBV20-1 to TRBJ2-4; 8 bases line up with TRBD1. The CDR3 spans 13 residues. CDR1 is DFQATT, CDR2 SNEGSKA, per germline (reference sequence). V lost 4 bases to trimming and J lost 13 bases; unmatched junction nucleotides: 12. For the CDR3, the DNA is TGCAGTGCTACGGGACAGGACCCGGTGGAGCAGTACTTC. Translated: CSATGQDPVEQYF.

The V call is TRBV10-3, the J call TRBJ2-1; TRBD2 matches 13 bases. The assigned J gene may be wrong: the sequence end matches TRBJ2-7 better. Per germline, CDR1 ENHRY and CDR2 SYGVKD. The CDR3 runs 13 residues. CDR3 loop: CAVETSGGNEQYF. In DNA, the CDR3 is TGTGCCGTGGAGACTAGCGGGGGGAATGAGCAGTACTTC.

This clonotype was seen just once. The gene calls are TRBV6-6 and TRBJ1-4, with D uncertain. V dropped 0 bases and J dropped 0 bases, with 5 bases sitting between them. The CDR3 runs to 15 residues. Germline V lookup: CDR1 MNHNY, CDR2 SVGAGI (reference sequence). CDR3: CASSYSGSTNEKLFF. CDR3 DNA sequence: TGTGCCAGCAGTTACTCGGGATCAACTAATGAAAAACTGTTTTTT.

V gene TRBV3-1 combines with J gene TRBJ1-4; D ambiguous. Germline V CDR1 and CDR2: LGHDT, YNNKEL (reference sequence). The CDR3 is 14 amino acids. Trimming cost V 2 bases and J 0 bases, with 4 bases left between them. The CDR3, as DNA: TGTGCCAGCAGCCAAATGACAACTAATGAAAAACTGTTTTTT. Its translation: CASSQMTTNEKLFF. Based on the CDR3 plus reference TRBV3-1 and TRBJ1-4, the full variable domain is DTAVSQTPKYLVTQMGNDKSIKCEQNLGHDTMYWYKQDSKKFLKIMFSYNNKELIINETVPNRFSPKSPDKAHLNLHINSLELGDSAVYFCASSQMTTNEKLFFGSGTQLSVL.

This clonotype has only a few counts. The chain recombines TRBV15 with TRBJ2-7; 7 positions agree with TRBD1. Germline assignment: CDR1 LNHNV and CDR2 YYDKDF (reference sequence). There are 15 residues in the CDR3. The V gene end was trimmed by 5 bases and the J gene end by 3 bases; junction bases not matched to a gene: 10. The CDR3 loop is CATSGSGTVGYEQYF. The CDR3 DNA follows: TGTGCCACCAGCGGATCTGGGACAGTTGGCTACGAGCAGTACTTC.

Of note for this clonotype: This could be a read error, since a much larger clone is one nucleotide away. The chain joins TRBV20-1 to TRBJ2-3; D remains ambiguous. Germline assignment: CDR1 DFQATT and CDR2 SNEGSKA (reference sequence). This CDR3 has 14 residues. The CDR3 DNA follows: TGCAGTGCCGCCAGCCGGTGGGCCACAGATACGCGGTATTTT. It codes for CSAASRWATDTRYF.

A single count supports this clonotype. CDR3 bases: TGTGCGGGGGGCACAGGGGGCAAAAAGCAGTACTTC. Its translation: CAGGTGGKKQYF. J is TRBJ2-7 and V is TRBV28; TRBD1 matches 9 bases. This CDR3 is built from 12 residues. Germline CDR1 and CDR2: MDHEN and SYDVKM.

The genes are TRBV29-1 and TRBJ2-1; a weak D match, TRBD2 (6 bases). The V end lost 8 bases, the J end lost 2 bases, and 16 bases lay between the germline ends. Germline V gene sequence: CDR1 SQVTM, CDR2 ANQGSEA. The CDR3 has 14 residues. For the CDR3, the DNA is TGCAGCCTATCGCGGGGTGGGCCCTACAATGAGCAGTTCTTC. As protein: CSLSRGGPYNEQFF.

The rearrangement joins TRBV6-6 to TRBJ2-3; D gene ambiguous. The V end lost 0 bases, the J end lost 6 bases, and 4 bases lay between the germline ends. Germline CDR1 MNHNY, CDR2 SVGAGI (reference sequence). CDR3 length: 12 amino acids. The CDR3 DNA is TGTGCCAGCAGTTACTCCGAGGATACGCAGTATTTT. Encoded protein: CASSYSEDTQYF.

This clonotype was detected a few times. The J gene is TRBJ1-1, the V gene TRBV3-1; possibly TRBD1 for D (6 bases). The CDR3 is 15 residues long. Germline V gene sequence: CDR1 LGHDT, CDR2 YNNKEL (reference sequence). The V end was cut by 2 bases, the J end by 9 bases, with 19 bases between. CDR3 sequence: CASSQMGTGSYKAFF. CDR3 sequence (DNA): TGTGCCAGCAGCCAAATGGGTACAGGGTCCTATAAAGCTTTCTTT. Supplemented by reference TRBV3-1 and TRBJ1-1, the full variable domain reads DTAVSQTPKYLVTQMGNDKSIKCEQNLGHDTMYWYKQDSKKFLKIMFSYNNKELIINETVPNRFSPKSPDKAHLNLHINSLELGDSAVYFCASSQMGTGSYKAFFGQGTRLTVV.

This chain links TRBV5-1 with TRBJ2-7; perhaps TRBD2 as D (7 bases). The germline gives CDR1 SGHRS, CDR2 YFSETQ. There are 16 residues in the CDR3. Trimming pared 0 bases from V and 1 base from J, leaving 14 bases between. As DNA, the CDR3 is TGCGCCAGCAGCTTGGCCGGGGCGGGGGCATCCTACGAGCAGTACTTC. This sequence encodes CASSLAGAGASYEQYF.

As to this clonotype: The germline gene is not matched at one end of the junction; a read error may be the cause. V usage is TRBV9 and J usage is TRBJ2-1; 10 nucleotides line up with TRBD2. Germline V lookup: CDR1 SGDLS, CDR2 YYNGEE. CDR3 length: 15 residues. DNA for the CDR3: TGTGCCAGCAGCGGTAGCGGGAGGACCTACAAGGAGCAGTTCTTC. This gives the protein CASSGSGRTYKEQFF.

Worth noting for this clonotype: One junction end disagrees with the germline gene, perhaps due to a read error. This sequence joins TRBV25-1 and TRBJ2-7; perhaps D is TRBD1 or TRBD2 (5 bases each). CDR1 MGHDK and CDR2 SYGVNS come from the germline V gene. This CDR3 region has 12 residues. As DNA, the CDR3 is TGTGCCAGCAGGGAATGGGGGACCGAGCAGTACTTC. Amino acid sequence: CASREWGTEQYF.

V is TRBV7-6 and J is TRBJ2-5; perhaps D is TRBD1 or TRBD2 (5 bases each). Germline loops: CDR1 SGHVS, CDR2 FNYEAQ. This CDR3 is built from 15 residues. Deletions cut 5 bases from V and 3 bases from J, with 16 bases between. The CDR3 region has the DNA TGTGCCAGCAGCCTACTTAGGGACCACAAAGAGACCCAGTACTTC. It is translated as CASSLLRDHKETQYF.

This clonotype showed up just a few times. The V call is TRBV28, the J call TRBJ2-5; 8 bases match TRBD1. Germline-derived CDR1 and CDR2 are MDHEN and SYDVKM. This CDR3 has 14 residues. V shed 3 bases, J shed 5 bases, and the junction held 5 bases outside the gene matches. The DNA for the CDR3 is TGTGCCAGCAGTTTCCAGGGGGCTTCGGAGACCCAGTACTTC. This encodes CASSFQGASETQYF. The whole variable domain, filled in from reference TRBV28 and TRBJ2-5, reads DVKVTQSSRYLVKRTGEKVFLECVQDMDHENMFWYRQDPGLGLRLIYFSYDVKMKEKGDIPEGYSVSREKKERFSLILESASTNQTSMYLCASSFQGASETQYFGPGTRLLVL.

This clonotype was found a few times. The J gene is TRBJ2-7, the V gene TRBV20-1; D not resolved. This CDR3 region has 12 residues. Germline CDR1 is DFQATT and CDR2 is SNEGSKA (reference sequence). The ends were cut back, 0 bases at V and 9 bases at J, with 12 bases in the middle. The CDR3 protein is CSAREAQRVQYF. The DNA of the CDR3 is TGCAGTGCTAGAGAGGCCCAGCGCGTGCAGTACTTC.

The chain links TRBV25-1 to TRBJ2-1, with no clear D. The CDR3 is made up of 12 amino acids. Germline values: CDR1 MGHDK, CDR2 SYGVNS. V lost 7 bases to trimming and J lost 9 bases, with 13 bases between them. CDR3 in amino acids: CASKDRTGEQFF. For the CDR3, the DNA is TGTGCCAGCAAGGATCGGACGGGTGAGCAGTTCTTC.

This clonotype was seen more than once but under ten times. The chain links TRBV12-3 or TRBV12-4 to TRBJ2-7; 9 bases fit TRBD1. Near its end, the DNA agrees better with TRBJ2-5, so the J call may be wrong. The CDR3 covers 14 residues. CDR3 sequence: CASSFGTGLVTQYF. CDR3 sequence (DNA): TGTGCCAGCAGTTTCGGGACAGGGCTAGTGACCCAGTACTTC.

This clonotype was seen many times. V is TRBV6-2 or TRBV6-3 and J is TRBJ2-7; tentative D call: TRBD1 (6 bases). Germline V gives CDR1 MNHEY, CDR2 SVGEGT. V lost 3 bases and J 3 bases, leaving 12 bases between the germline ends. This CDR3 is 14 amino acids long. The CDR3 bases are TGTGCCAGCAGTTATTTGGGACAATACTACGAGCAGTACTTC. Translating it yields CASSYLGQYYEQYF.

The chain recombines TRBV7-9 with TRBJ2-4; a weak D match, TRBD1 (5 bases). Germline V gives CDR1 SEHNR, CDR2 FQNEAQ (reference sequence). The CDR3 is 16 residues long. V was pared by 1 base and J by 0 bases, with 10 bases between. The CDR3 DNA reads TGTGCCAGCAGCTTAGGGGGCCAACTAGCCAAAAACATTCAGTACTTC. Translating gives CASSLGGQLAKNIQYF. Together with reference TRBV7-9 and TRBJ2-4, the CDR3 gives the full variable domain: DTGVSQNPRHKITKRGQNVTFRCDPISEHNRLYWYRQTLGQGPEFLTYFQNEAQLEKSRLLSDRFSAERPKGSFSTLEIQRTEQGDSAMYLCASSLGGQLAKNIQYFGAGTRLSVL.

The chain joins TRBV7-9 to TRBJ1-2; 7 nucleotides line up with TRBD1. The CDR3 runs to 14 residues. Losses at the gene ends were 6 bases for V and 5 bases for J; bases not matched to a gene: 9. Germline V CDR1 and CDR2: SEHNR, FQNEAQ (reference sequence). Written as DNA, the CDR3 is TGTGCCAGCAGTTCTAGACAGGGTGAATATGGCTACACCTTC. This sequence encodes CASSSRQGEYGYTF.

The V call is TRBV20-1, the J call TRBJ2-7; 8 bases fit TRBD1. This CDR3 region has 11 residues. Germline trimming cut 5 bases from V and 5 bases from J; bases unmatched to any gene: 2. Per the germline V gene, CDR1 is DFQATT and CDR2 is SNEGSKA (reference sequence). CDR3 DNA sequence: TGCAGTGCTGAGACAGGGGACGAGCAGTACTTC. This sequence encodes CSAETGDEQYF.

The gene calls are TRBV6-1 and TRBJ1-5; perhaps TRBD1 as D (6 bases). Per germline, CDR1 MNHNS and CDR2 SASEGT. There are 14 residues in the CDR3. The V gene lost 6 bases and the J gene lost 9 bases, with 18 bases spanning the gap. The CDR3 sequence: CASSDRGAWWPQHF. The DNA for the CDR3 is TGTGCCAGCAGCGATAGGGGGGCCTGGTGGCCCCAGCATTTT.